This paragraph reports one T cell receptor beta chain. Primers: 60 Vbeta forward and 13 Jbeta reverse. Some clones are missing from TCRdb's copy, which holds only in-frame ones; the method was immunoSEQ multiplex PCR. The sample's table shows tens of thousands of clones. The CDR3 has 13 amino acids. CDR1 is SEHNR, CDR2 FQNEAQ, per germline (reference sequence). V gave up 2 bases and J gave up 2 bases, with 3 bases separating them. These data belong to a study of cytomegalovirus exposure and HLA in healthy donors. The TCR originated in a male donor in good health and CMV-seronegative. The rearrangement uses TRBV7-9 and TRBJ2-2; D unclear. The material sequenced was PBMCs. CDR3 bases: TGTGCCAGCAGCTTACTTAACACCGGGGAGCTGTTTTTT. Translation gives CASSLLNTGELFF.